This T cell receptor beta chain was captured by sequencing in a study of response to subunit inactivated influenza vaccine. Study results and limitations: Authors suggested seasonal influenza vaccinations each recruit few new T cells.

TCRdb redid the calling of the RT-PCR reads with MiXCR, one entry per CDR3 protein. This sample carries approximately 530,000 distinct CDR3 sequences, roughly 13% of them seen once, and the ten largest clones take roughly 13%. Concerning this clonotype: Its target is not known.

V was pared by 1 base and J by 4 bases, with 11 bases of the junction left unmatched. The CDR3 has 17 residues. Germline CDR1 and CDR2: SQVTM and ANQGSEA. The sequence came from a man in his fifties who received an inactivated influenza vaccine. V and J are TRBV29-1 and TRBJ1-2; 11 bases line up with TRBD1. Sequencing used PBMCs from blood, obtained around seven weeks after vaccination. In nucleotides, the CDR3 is TGCAGCGTTGAAGCAAGTCGGGACAGGGGGATCTTCTATGGCTACACCTTC. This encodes CSVEASRDRGIFYGYTF.